Below, 25 T cell receptor beta chains from the same sample are listed, as sequenced in a study of T cells after yellow fever vaccination. MiXCR was run by TCRdb on the 5' RACE reads, yielding one entry per CDR3 protein. The sample holds 200,000 to 300,000 distinct CDR3 sequences, 10% to 15% seen once. Source: CD4+ T cells sorted from PBMCs, taken 45 days after the yellow fever booster vaccination. The receptor source for this set is a man between 25 and 39 years old who received the YFV17D yellow fever vaccine.

The V and J genes are TRBV7-9 and TRBJ2-1; D not certain. Germline CDR1 is SEHNR and CDR2 is FQNEAQ (reference sequence). V gave up 3 bases and J gave up 5 bases, with 8 bases separating them. This CDR3 region has 13 residues. The CDR3: CASSFSRDNEQFF. The CDR3 region has the DNA TGTGCCAGCAGCTTTTCTAGAGACAATGAGCAGTTCTTC.

In its sample, this clonotype was seen a few times. V and J are TRBV12-3 or TRBV12-4 and TRBJ1-2; D not resolved. The germline V and J ends were trimmed by 7 bases and 10 bases, with 16 bases remaining between them. The CDR3 runs 12 residues. The CDR3 loop is CASTGTGILYTF. The CDR3 region has the DNA TGTGCCAGCACGGGTACGGGGATCCTCTACACCTTC.

This clonotype was seen only a few times. The chain has TRBV29-1 and TRBJ2-1, with D tentatively TRBD1 or TRBD2 (5 bases each). The CDR3 loop spans 15 amino acids. In germline, CDR1 is SQVTM, CDR2 ANQGSEA. Deletions cut 2 bases from V and 9 bases from J, with 20 bases between. The CDR3 sequence is CSVENHQGRAAEQFF. The CDR3 DNA sequence: TGCAGCGTTGAAAATCACCAGGGACGTGCCGCTGAGCAGTTCTTC.

This chain links TRBV5-1 with TRBJ2-7; weak D call: TRBD2 (6 bases). Trimming stripped 3 bases from V and 9 bases from J, with 13 bases between. This CDR3 region has 12 residues. CDR1 and CDR2 (germline): SGHRS, YFSETQ. CDR3 sequence (DNA): TGCGCCAGCAGCTCGACTAGTCAGGCGCAGTACTTC. This codes for CASSSTSQAQYF. Together with reference TRBV5-1 and TRBJ2-7, the CDR3 gives the full variable domain: KAGVTQTPRYLIKTRGQQVTLSCSPISGHRSVSWYQQTPGQGLQFLFEYFSETQRNKGNFPGRFSGRQFSNSRSEMNVSTLELGDSALYLCASSSTSQAQYFGPGTRLTVT.

This clonotype occurred a few times. J is TRBJ2-1 and V is TRBV5-1; 8 positions agree with TRBD2. Germline CDR1 and CDR2: SGHRS and YFSETQ. The J segment lost 2 bases and the V segment lost 4 bases, leaving 5 bases of the junction unmatched. The CDR3 contains 15 residues. CDR3 loop: CASSPAGGPYNEQFF. CDR3 DNA: TGCGCCAGCAGCCCCGCGGGAGGCCCCTACAATGAGCAGTTCTTC.

This clonotype was counted only a few times. The V and J genes are TRBV28 and TRBJ2-7; the D gene is possibly TRBD1 (6 bases). The CDR3 totals 13 residues. V lost 4 bases and J lost 5, with 12 bases in between. Germline V gene lookup returns CDR1 MDHEN and CDR2 SYDVKM. CDR3 loop: CASSYTNRDEQYF. The CDR3 nucleotides are TGTGCCAGCAGTTACACCAACAGGGACGAGCAGTACTTC. The entire variable domain, with the rest obtained from reference TRBV28 and TRBJ2-7, is as follows: DVKVTQSSRYLVKRTGEKVFLECVQDMDHENMFWYRQDPGLGLRLIYFSYDVKMKEKGDIPEGYSVSREKKERFSLILESASTNQTSMYLCASSYTNRDEQYFGPGTRLTVT.

The chain employs TRBV28 and TRBJ2-2, with a tentative D call TRBD2 (6 bases). The V end was cut by 6 bases, the J end by 6 bases, with 14 bases between. Looked up from germline, CDR1 is MDHEN and CDR2 is SYDVKM. This CDR3 contains 14 residues. The CDR3 DNA sequence: TGTGCCAGCAGAAGACTAGGTCGGGCCGGGGAGCTGTTTTTT. It codes for CASRRLGRAGELFF.

This clonotype has just a few counts. V is TRBV20-1 and J is TRBJ2-3; TRBD2 aligns across 12 bases. Germline loops: CDR1 DFQATT, CDR2 SNEGSKA (reference sequence). Trimming cost V 6 bases and J 3 bases; bases outside gene matches: 4. The CDR3 sequence is 14 residues long. As DNA, the CDR3 is TGCAGTGCAAGGACTAGCGGGAATACAGATACGCAGTATTTT. Translated, it gives CSARTSGNTDTQYF.

The rearrangement joins TRBV20-1 to TRBJ2-7; 9 bases fit TRBD2. V lost 5 bases to trimming and J lost 5 bases; unmatched junction nucleotides: 7. The CDR3 sequence is 13 residues long. Germline lookup yields CDR1 DFQATT and CDR2 SNEGSKA (reference sequence). The CDR3 DNA is TGCAGTGCTGCTAGCGGGACGGGGGACGAGCAGTACTTC. Its translation: CSAASGTGDEQYF.

This rearrangement joins TRBV10-3 to TRBJ2-5; D might be TRBD1 (6 bases). This CDR3 has 14 residues. The germline V gene has CDR1 ENHRY and CDR2 SYGVKD. Trimming cost V 7 bases and J 4 bases, with 16 bases left between them. The DNA for the CDR3 is TGTGCCATCATGGACTCCAACAGGGTAGAGACCCAGTACTTC. Amino acid sequence: CAIMDSNRVETQYF.

This clonotype was detected a few times. V and J are TRBV20-1 and TRBJ2-2; TRBD2 agrees at 8 bases. The CDR3 is 15 amino acids. With V trimmed by 5 bases and J by 5 bases, 10 bases remained unmatched. Germline CDR1 is DFQATT and CDR2 is SNEGSKA (reference sequence). CDR3 coding DNA: TGCAGTGCTGCCCGGACTAGCATACGGACCGGGGAGCTGTTTTTT. It encodes CSAARTSIRTGELFF.

This clonotype has more than one count but fewer than ten. This chain uses TRBV20-1 with TRBJ2-3; 10 nucleotides agree with TRBD2. Germline V CDR1 and CDR2: DFQATT, SNEGSKA (reference sequence). The CDR3 has 16 residues. J was trimmed by 4 bases and V by 3 bases; bases with no gene match: 10. The CDR3 spells CSARGRSGRAPDTQYF. Written as DNA, the CDR3 is TGCAGTGCTAGGGGGCGGAGCGGGAGGGCTCCAGATACGCAGTATTTT.

A single count supports this clonotype. This chain connects TRBV12-3 or TRBV12-4 to TRBJ2-5; D tentatively reads TRBD1 or TRBD2 (5 bases each). This CDR3 region has 15 residues. V lost 4 bases, J lost 5 bases, and 17 bases lay in between. In DNA, the CDR3 is TGTGCCAGCAGTTCGGCCGACTGGGGGTCGGAGACCCAGTACTTC. Protein product: CASSSADWGSETQYF.

The CDR3 here is CASSEDYTDTQYF. The CDR3 DNA sequence: TGTGCCAGCAGCGAGGACTACACAGATACGCAGTATTTT. The genes are TRBV7-2 and TRBJ2-3; TRBD2 is a possible D gene (6 bases). Trimming took off 5 bases at V and 2 bases at J, with 8 bases between the two ends. CDR1 and CDR2 from the germline V gene are SGHTA and FQGNSA. The CDR3 runs 13 residues. Looking up the rest from reference TRBV7-2 and TRBJ2-3 gives the full variable domain: GAGVSQSPSNKVTEKGKDVELRCDPISGHTALYWYRQSLGQGLEFLIYFQGNSAPDKSGLPSDRFSAERTGGSVSTLTIQRTQQEDSAVYLCASSEDYTDTQYFGPGTRLTVL.

The rearrangement uses TRBV4-3 and TRBJ2-1, with 10 bases lining up with TRBD2. Germline V gene data show CDR1 as LGHNA and CDR2 as YSLEER. With V trimmed by 4 bases and J by 7 bases, 10 bases remained unmatched. This CDR3 is built from 16 residues. In nucleotides, the CDR3 is TGCGCCAGCAGCCCCCAGCGGGAGGGTCCGCGGAATGAGCAGTTCTTC. Its translation is CASSPQREGPRNEQFF.

This clonotype showed up just a few times. The chain has TRBV18 and TRBJ2-3; TRBD2 is a possible D gene (5 bases). Germline V gene sequence: CDR1 KGHSH, CDR2 LQKENI. The CDR3 is 15 amino acids. Trimming took off 2 bases at V and 1 base at J, with 10 bases between the two ends. In DNA form, the CDR3 reads TGTGCCAGCTCACCAAACTACGGGGGCACAGATACGCAGTATTTT. This sequence encodes CASSPNYGGTDTQYF.

This clonotype was seen only a few times. The rearrangement uses TRBV7-2 and TRBJ2-7; TRBD1 aligns across 7 bases. Germline assignment: CDR1 SGHTA and CDR2 FQGNSA. Trimming at V came to 5 bases and at J to 4 bases, leaving 11 bases not matched to a gene. The CDR3 consists of 15 residues. The CDR3 here is CASSPHDREWYEQYF. As DNA, the CDR3 is TGTGCCAGCAGCCCCCACGACAGGGAGTGGTACGAGCAGTACTTC.

This chain connects TRBV7-9 to TRBJ2-7; D assignment may be TRBD1 or TRBD2 (5 bases each). CDR1 and CDR2 (germline): SEHNR, FQNEAQ (reference sequence). The CDR3 runs to 14 residues. Between the trimmed V and J ends, which lost 4 bases and 4 bases, there was a span of 14 bases. The CDR3 nucleotides are TGTGCCAGCAGCTGGGGGAATGGTCGGTACGAGCAGTACTTC. Its translation: CASSWGNGRYEQYF.

This clonotype was observed a handful of times. The chain recombines TRBV6-2 or TRBV6-3 with TRBJ2-3; 11 nucleotides match TRBD2. This CDR3 is built from 16 residues. Per the germline V gene, CDR1 is MNHEY and CDR2 is SVGEGT. V lost 7 bases, J lost 8 bases, and 14 bases stayed unmatched. The CDR3: CASTGTPGLAESTQYF. CDR3 sequence (DNA): TGTGCCAGCACCGGCACCCCGGGACTAGCGGAATCTACGCAGTATTTT.

Only a few counts were recorded for this clonotype. The J gene is TRBJ2-1, the V gene TRBV5-1, with 8 positions matching TRBD2. Per the germline V gene, CDR1 is SGHRS and CDR2 is YFSETQ. Trimming cost V 2 bases and J 7 bases; bases outside gene matches: 8. The CDR3 consists of 15 residues. The CDR3 loop is CASSLGGRTENEQFF. In DNA form, the CDR3 reads TGCGCCAGCAGCTTAGGCGGGAGGACTGAAAATGAGCAGTTCTTC. Together with reference TRBV5-1 and TRBJ2-1, the CDR3 gives the full variable domain: KAGVTQTPRYLIKTRGQQVTLSCSPISGHRSVSWYQQTPGQGLQFLFEYFSETQRNKGNFPGRFSGRQFSNSRSEMNVSTLELGDSALYLCASSLGGRTENEQFFGPGTRLTVL.

The DNA for the CDR3 is TGTGCCAGCAGCATACAACCGGGCGGGACAGAAGCTTTCTTT. This gives the protein CASSIQPGGTEAFF. The chain uses TRBV7-2 and TRBJ1-1, with a tentative D call TRBD1 (6 bases). The germline V and J ends were trimmed by 5 bases and 8 bases, with 18 bases remaining between them. This CDR3 contains 14 residues. CDR1 is SGHTA, CDR2 FQGNSA, per germline.

The J gene is TRBJ2-2, the V gene TRBV5-5; 7 bases fit TRBD2. This CDR3 contains 15 residues. CDR1 is SGHKS and CDR2 is YYEKEE in the germline V gene (reference sequence). Trimming took 2 bases from V and 3 from J; bases not matched to a gene: 4. CDR3 DNA: TGTGCCAGCAGCTTCAGGCTAGCGGACACCGGGGAGCTGTTTTTT. Translated: CASSFRLADTGELFF.

The gene calls are TRBV5-1 and TRBJ2-7, with D possibly TRBD1 on 6 matching bases. The CDR3 loop spans 15 amino acids. Germline V lookup: CDR1 SGHRS, CDR2 YFSETQ. With 0 bases removed from V and 1 base from J, the gap between germline ends came to 11 bases. The CDR3 DNA reads TGCGCCAGCAGCTTGGGTGGGACATGGTCCTACGAGCAGTACTTC. Amino acid sequence: CASSLGGTWSYEQYF.

V is TRBV14 and J is TRBJ2-3, with 7 bases that match TRBD1. V lost 3 bases and J lost 5; bases outside the gene matches: 5. The germline V gene has CDR1 SGHDN and CDR2 FVKESK. There are 14 residues in the CDR3. CDR3: CASSHQTGEDTQYF. The CDR3 DNA follows: TGTGCCAGCAGCCATCAAACAGGGGAAGATACGCAGTATTTT. Looking up the rest from reference TRBV14 and TRBJ2-3 gives the full variable domain: EAGVTQFPSHSVIEKGQTVTLRCDPISGHDNLYWYRRVMGKEIKFLLHFVKESKQDESGMPNNRFLAERTGGTYSTLKVQPAELEDSGVYFCASSHQTGEDTQYFGPGTRLTVL.

This clonotype was recorded a few times. The chain links TRBV7-8 to TRBJ2-1; D is perhaps TRBD2 (5 bases). This CDR3 has 15 residues. Trimming removed 6 bases at V and 4 bases at J, with 16 bases between. Germline assignment: CDR1 SGHVS and CDR2 FQNEAQ. CDR3 in DNA: TGTGCCAGCAGACTAGATCGGTCTAGTTACAATGAGCAGTTCTTC. Translating gives CASRLDRSSYNEQFF. The full variable domain, completed using reference TRBV7-8 and TRBJ2-1, is GAGVSQSPRYKVAKRGQDVALRCDPISGHVSLFWYQQALGQGPEFLTYFQNEAQLDKSGLPSDRFFAERPEGSVSTLKIQRTQQEDSAVYLCASRLDRSSYNEQFFGPGTRLTVL.